Below, 24 T cell receptor beta chains from the same sample are listed, as sequenced in a study of cytomegalovirus exposure and HLA in healthy donors. PCR involved 60 Vbeta and 13 Jbeta primers. Data came from immunoSEQ multiplex PCR; TCRdb stores just in-frame clones and leaves some out. The sample consists of 150,000 to 180,000 clones, 82% of them appearing once. The specimen sequenced was PBMCs. These receptor sequences come from a woman between 45 and 65 years old in good health and CMV-seropositive.

Here the CDR3 reads CSAHSGNTEAFF. The CDR3 DNA reads as TGCAGCGCCCACTCCGGGAACACTGAAGCTTTCTTT. The V and J genes are TRBV29-1 and TRBJ1-1; D remains unclear. V lost 7 bases, J lost 1 base, and 10 bases lay in between. The germline V gene has CDR1 SQVTM and CDR2 ANQGSEA. CDR3 length: 12 residues. The full variable domain, its missing parts supplied by reference TRBV29-1 and TRBJ1-1, is SAVISQKPSRDICQRGTSLTIQCQVDSQVTMMFWYRQQPGQSLTLIATANQGSEATYESGFVIDKFPISRPNLTFSTLTVSNMSPEDSSIYLCSAHSGNTEAFFGQGTRLTVV.

The V gene is TRBV5-1, the J gene TRBJ1-1; no definite D call. Per germline, CDR1 SGHRS and CDR2 YFSETQ. The V and J ends lost 1 base and 2 bases respectively, with 12 bases between them. The CDR3 has 15 residues. The CDR3 sequence: CASSLNLGANTEAFF. The DNA of the CDR3 is TGCGCCAGCAGCTTGAATCTGGGAGCCAACACTGAAGCTTTCTTT.

J is TRBJ2-2 and V is TRBV19; TRBD2 matches at 8 bases. Germline CDR1 LNHDA, CDR2 SQIVND (reference sequence). The V gene end was trimmed by 3 bases and the J gene end by 4 bases; junction bases not matched to a gene: 4. The CDR3 runs to 15 residues. For the CDR3, the DNA is TGTGCCAGTAGTATCGGGGGGGCGGCCACCGGGGAGCTGTTTTTT. This translates into CASSIGGAATGELFF.

This clone occurred a few times. The chain joins TRBV7-9 to TRBJ2-2; D unclear. Germline V gives CDR1 SEHNR, CDR2 FQNEAQ (reference sequence). V was clipped by 5 bases and J by 3 bases, with 10 bases between them. The CDR3 sequence is 14 residues long. DNA for the CDR3: TGTGCCAGCAGCCGTACATATTACACCGGGGAGCTGTTTTTT. Residues: CASSRTYYTGELFF.

This clone was counted a single time. V gene TRBV10-3 combines with J gene TRBJ2-1; 11 bases map to TRBD1. CDR3 length equals 19 residues. The germline CDR1 and CDR2 sequences are ENHRY and SYGVKD. Trimming removed 5 bases from V and 0 bases from J; junction bases left unmatched: 12. The CDR3 region is CAISYPGQGDPSSYNEQFF. CDR3 in DNA: TGTGCCATCAGTTACCCGGGACAGGGGGACCCGAGCTCCTACAATGAGCAGTTCTTC.

The chain links TRBV4-2 to TRBJ2-7; 7 nucleotides agree with TRBD2. Germline assignment: CDR1 LGHNA and CDR2 YNFKEQ. J gave up 5 bases and V 0 bases, and 7 bases lay outside the gene matches. The CDR3 has 15 residues. CDR3 bases: TGTGCCAGCAGCCAAGATCTAAGGGGAGGGAACGAGCAGTACTTC. Its protein is CASSQDLRGGNEQYF.

The V call is TRBV5-6, the J call TRBJ2-3, with 7 bases identical to TRBD2. The CDR3 is 15 residues long. Losses at the gene ends were 4 bases for V and 1 base for J; bases not matched to a gene: 6. Germline V gene lookup returns CDR1 SGHDT and CDR2 YYEEEE. CDR3 loop: CASSGLAEGTDTQYF. DNA of the CDR3: TGTGCCAGCAGCGGGCTAGCGGAGGGCACAGATACGCAGTATTTT.

The chain has TRBV6-5 and TRBJ1-5; 10 bases align to TRBD1. The germline V gene encodes CDR1 MNHEY and CDR2 SVGAGI. Trimming took 5 bases from V and 11 from J; bases not matched to a gene: 6. The CDR3 has 13 amino acids. The CDR3 here is CASSGGQGLAQHF. The CDR3 DNA sequence: TGTGCCAGCAGTGGGGGACAGGGGCTGGCCCAGCATTTT.

This sequence joins TRBV6-1 and TRBJ2-2; 9 positions agree with TRBD2. The CDR3 consists of 15 residues. Germline values: CDR1 MNHNS, CDR2 SASEGT. Trimming took 6 bases from V and 6 from J; bases not matched to a gene: 8. CDR3 in DNA: TGTGCCAGCAGACTGGAAGCGGGGGGATCCGGGGAGCTGTTTTTT. It specifies CASRLEAGGSGELFF.

This sequence joins TRBV30 and TRBJ2-7, with 9 bases aligning to TRBD1. CDR1 GTSNPN and CDR2 SVGIG come from the germline V gene (reference sequence). The CDR3 covers 16 residues. Trimming removed 2 bases from V and 7 bases from J; junction bases left unmatched: 15. The CDR3 nucleotides read TGTGCCTGGAGTTTGGGGACAGGGCCATTAGCGACAGAGCAGTACTTC. Translated, it gives CAWSLGTGPLATEQYF.

The V and J genes are TRBV18 and TRBJ2-7; possible D gene TRBD2, 5 bases. Germline V gives CDR1 KGHSH, CDR2 LQKENI. The CDR3 extends over 14 amino acids. Trimming took 3 bases from V and 2 from J, leaving 11 bases between them. CDR3 sequence: CASSPRGSTYEQYF. The DNA for the CDR3 is TGTGCCAGCTCACCCCGGGGTAGTACCTACGAGCAGTACTTC.

This clone showed up just a few times. The chain links TRBV27 to TRBJ1-2, with D perhaps matching TRBD1 (5 bases). Trimming stripped 2 bases from V and 1 base from J, with 11 bases between. Germline V gives CDR1 MNHEY, CDR2 SMNVEV (reference sequence). This CDR3 is 15 amino acids long. CDR3 loop: CASSLGARDNYGYTF. For the CDR3, the DNA is TGTGCCAGCAGTTTAGGCGCCAGGGATAACTATGGCTACACCTTC.

The V gene is TRBV28, the J gene TRBJ2-7; 7 bases line up with TRBD1. Germline-derived CDR1 and CDR2 are MDHEN and SYDVKM. With V trimmed by 6 bases and J by 4 bases, 3 bases remained unmatched. The CDR3 is made up of 12 amino acids. CDR3 DNA: TGTGCCAGCAGGTACAGGGGTTACGAGCAGTACTTC. Protein sequence: CASRYRGYEQYF.

The genes are TRBV18 and TRBJ2-7; 8 bases match TRBD1. V gave up 4 bases and J gave up 3 bases; unmatched junction bases: 5. The length of the CDR3 is 14 residues. Germline V gives CDR1 KGHSH, CDR2 LQKENI. CDR3 DNA: TGTGCCAGCTCACTCGGACAGGGCGGCTACGAGCAGTACTTC. Translation: CASSLGQGGYEQYF.

V gene TRBV21-1 combines with J gene TRBJ1-2; the DNA was not compared with TRBD1, the D call given in the table. TRBV21-1 is given as a pseudogene. This CDR3 comprises 14 residues. The CDR3 DNA is TGTGCCAGCAGAGAAGGGGGTAGAACTTATGGCTACACCTTC. Translating it yields CASREGGRTYGYTF.

V usage is TRBV4-1 and J usage is TRBJ1-6, with 7 bases lining up with TRBD1. The J segment lost 9 bases and the V segment lost 3 bases, leaving 11 bases of the junction unmatched. This CDR3 contains 16 residues. Germline V lookup: CDR1 MGHRA, CDR2 YSYEKL. The CDR3 loop is CASSHVTGTVASPLHF. In DNA, the CDR3 is TGCGCCAGCAGCCACGTTACCGGGACAGTGGCTTCACCCCTCCACTTT.

The J gene is TRBJ2-1, the V gene TRBV9; 7 bases are a match to TRBD1. V lost 3 bases to trimming and J lost 2 bases; unmatched junction nucleotides: 2. The CDR3 sequence is 14 residues long. From germline, CDR1 is SGDLS and CDR2 YYNGEE. This chain's CDR3 is CASSADRAYNEQFF. The DNA of the CDR3 is TGTGCCAGCAGCGCCGACAGGGCCTACAATGAGCAGTTCTTC.

The chain uses TRBV29-1 and TRBJ2-3; no clear D gene. Germline assignment: CDR1 SQVTM and CDR2 ANQGSEA. CDR3 length equals 13 residues. Trimming pared 8 bases from V and 2 bases from J, leaving 14 bases between. In nucleotides, the CDR3 is TGCAGCTTTACGCGCGATACCACAGATACGCAGTATTTT. Its translation: CSFTRDTTDTQYF.

The V gene is TRBV6-6, the J gene TRBJ1-1; 8 bases agree with TRBD1. This CDR3 region has 13 residues. Germline lookup yields CDR1 MNHNY and CDR2 SVGAGI (reference sequence). The J segment lost 8 bases and the V segment lost 6 bases, leaving 8 bases of the junction unmatched. CDR3 in amino acids: CASSIGQGGEAFF. The CDR3 DNA is TGTGCCAGCAGCATCGGACAGGGTGGGGAAGCTTTCTTT.

V usage is TRBV7-9 and J usage is TRBJ2-7; TRBD1 matches 10 bases. This CDR3 comprises 16 residues. CDR1 and CDR2 (germline): SEHNR, FQNEAQ (reference sequence). The V gene end was trimmed by 2 bases and the J gene end by 1 base; junction bases not matched to a gene: 5. The CDR3 DNA follows: TGTGCCAGCAGCTTAACCCCGGGACAGGGGTCCTACGAGCAGTACTTC. Residues: CASSLTPGQGSYEQYF.

V usage is TRBV11-2 and J usage is TRBJ1-5; 10 nucleotides match TRBD1. The CDR3 runs to 15 residues. From germline, CDR1 is SGHAT and CDR2 FQNNGV. V shed 5 bases, J shed 5 bases, and the junction held 6 bases outside the gene matches. This CDR3 is CASSRGDRGYQPQHF. CDR3 in DNA: TGTGCCAGCAGCCGAGGGGACAGGGGTTATCAGCCCCAGCATTTT.

The rearrangement links TRBV7-8 to TRBJ2-5; possibly TRBD2 for D (6 bases). The end of the DNA aligns better with TRBJ2-7, so the J call may be wrong. This CDR3 contains 15 residues. Germline V gene data show CDR1 as SGHVS and CDR2 as FQNEAQ. Here the CDR3 DNA reads TGTGCCAGCAGCCTAACAGGTATCCGACTAGGCGAGCAGTACTTC. It translates to CASSLTGIRLGEQYF.

The chain is built from TRBV28 and TRBJ2-3, with D possibly TRBD2 on 6 matching bases. Germline values: CDR1 MDHEN, CDR2 SYDVKM. V was pared by 5 bases and J by 2 bases, with 11 bases between. The CDR3 loop spans 14 amino acids. The CDR3 bases are TGTGCCAGCAGTACGGGACTTCACACAGATACGCAGTATTTT. Protein product: CASSTGLHTDTQYF.

In its sample, this clone was seen once. The rearrangement links TRBV10-3 to TRBJ1-2; TRBD1 is a possible D gene (6 bases). Germline lookup yields CDR1 ENHRY and CDR2 SYGVKD. V was shortened by 6 bases and J by 0 bases, with 8 bases between the two germline ends. The CDR3 length is 13 residues. The CDR3 DNA follows: TGTGCCATCAGCGACAGGACTAACTATGGCTACACCTTC. It encodes CAISDRTNYGYTF.